Detailed here is one TCR beta chain. The data belong to a study of blood T cell repertoires in COVID-19. Background on the study: Whether acute or convalescent, the COVID-19 samples came from the United States, Italy and Spain. PBMCs, B-cell-depleted T cells, or T cells provided the cDNA or gDNA that made up the material.

Germline V gives CDR1 LNHDA, CDR2 SQIVND (reference sequence). V shed 5 bases, J shed 7 bases, and the junction held 7 bases outside the gene matches. The CDR3 is 16 amino acids. Profiling relied on immunoSEQ multiplex PCR, and the TCRdb table lists in-frame clones only, not all of them. The sample records 110,000 or so clones, about four fifths being singletons. The rearrangement uses TRBV19 and TRBJ2-1; TRBD2 agrees at 14 bases. Input material: peripheral blood. The sequence was collected from a man older than 75 with acute or convalescent COVID-19. The CDR3, as DNA: TGTGCCAGTAGTTTCCCTCGGACTAGCGGGAGGAATGAGCAGTTCTTC. Amino acids: CASSFPRTSGRNEQFF.